These 31 T cell receptor beta chains share one sample of origin, sequenced in a study of blood T cell repertoires in COVID-19. Profiling relied on immunoSEQ multiplex PCR, and the TCRdb table lists in-frame clones only, not all of them. The repertoire holds 170,000 or so clones, 85% to 90% seen once, with 0.55% to 0.6% in the top ten. Sequencing was performed on peripheral blood. The receptors here all came from a man in his sixties with COVID-19, enrolled during active disease.

The V call is TRBV5-1, the J call TRBJ2-3; D possibly corresponds to TRBD2 (6 bases). Trimming removed 1 base from V and 6 bases from J, with 15 bases in between. Germline V gene data show CDR1 as SGHRS and CDR2 as YFSETQ. CDR3 length: 15 residues. For the CDR3, the DNA is TGCGCCAGCAGCTTGACGGGGGTCATTTGGGATACGCAGTATTTT. The encoded protein is CASSLTGVIWDTQYF.

The V call is TRBV10-3, the J call TRBJ1-2; D is uncertain. The V gene lost 3 bases and the J gene lost 3 bases, with 8 bases spanning the gap. Per the germline V gene, CDR1 is ENHRY and CDR2 is SYGVKD. The length of the CDR3 is 13 residues. The CDR3 DNA reads TGTGCCATCAGTGATGGGGAGGACTATGGCTACACCTTC. This encodes CAISDGEDYGYTF.

This chain joins TRBV3-1 (or the pseudogene TRBV3-2) and TRBJ2-5, with a weak D call TRBD1 (6 bases). CDR1 LGHDT and CDR2 YNNKEL come from the germline V gene (reference sequence). The V end lost 6 bases, the J end lost 4 bases, and 18 bases lay between the germline ends. The CDR3 sequence is 15 residues long. The CDR3, as DNA: TGTGCCAGCAGTGATACTACAGGGCAGGGAGAGACCCAGTACTTC. Translation: CASSDTTGQGETQYF.

The rearrangement uses TRBV19 and TRBJ2-1; 9 nucleotides agree with TRBD2. Germline V gene sequence: CDR1 LNHDA, CDR2 SQIVND (reference sequence). The CDR3 length is 17 residues. With 6 bases clipped from V and 3 bases from J, the junction kept 12 bases outside the gene matches. CDR3 bases: TGTGCCAGTAGCTACCGCCCGGCGGGAGGGATCTACAATGAGCAGTTCTTC. It codes for CASSYRPAGGIYNEQFF.

The chain joins TRBV6-6 to TRBJ2-7, with D possibly being TRBD2 (7 bases). Germline CDR1 reads MNHNY; CDR2 reads SVGAGI (reference sequence). V was clipped by 0 bases and J by 6 bases, with 12 bases between them. The CDR3 totals 14 residues. The CDR3 region has the DNA TGTGCCAGCAGTTACTCGGGGGGGCCCGGCGAGCAGTACTTC. Translation gives CASSYSGGPGEQYF.

The chain has TRBV3-1 (or the pseudogene TRBV3-2) and TRBJ2-1; 10 bases are a match to TRBD1. Germline-derived CDR1 and CDR2 are LGHDT and YNNKEL (reference sequence). The CDR3 runs to 12 residues. V lost 5 bases and J lost 16; bases outside the gene matches: 8. The DNA of the CDR3 is TGTGCCAGCAGCTCCACGGGACAGGGGATTTTCTTC. Protein sequence: CASSSTGQGIFF.

The chain joins TRBV6-6 to TRBJ1-2, with 7 bases matching TRBD1. V shed 5 bases, J shed 2 bases, and the junction held 5 bases outside the gene matches. The CDR3 extends over 14 amino acids. In germline, CDR1 is MNHNY, CDR2 SVGAGI (reference sequence). CDR3 region: CASSASGQNYGYTF. CDR3 bases: TGTGCCAGCAGTGCTTCGGGACAGAACTATGGCTACACCTTC.

The rearrangement links TRBV7-3 to TRBJ2-7; 8 bases align to TRBD1. The V segment lost 1 base and the J segment 2 bases; nucleotides outside the gene matches: 4. This CDR3 spans 15 amino acids. Germline-derived CDR1 and CDR2 are SGHTA and FQGTGA. In nucleotides, the CDR3 is TGTGCCAGCAGCTTAAACGGACAGGGTCCCTACGAGCAGTACTTC. Protein: CASSLNGQGPYEQYF.

This chain joins TRBV20-1 and TRBJ2-1; 7 bases are a match to TRBD2. J gave up 5 bases and V 3 bases, and 13 bases lay outside the gene matches. This CDR3 contains 16 residues. CDR1 and CDR2 from the germline V gene are DFQATT and SNEGSKA (reference sequence). For the CDR3, the DNA is TGCAGTGCTAGTCAGTTTCTCAGCGGGACTAACAATGAGCAGTTCTTC. It codes for CSASQFLSGTNNEQFF.

CDR3 DNA sequence: TGTGCCAGTAGGAGGACTAGCGGCACAGATACGCAGTATTTT. This gives the protein CASRRTSGTDTQYF. V gene TRBV19 combines with J gene TRBJ2-3; 9 bases fit TRBD2. This CDR3 comprises 14 residues. Germline V gene sequence: CDR1 LNHDA, CDR2 SQIVND (reference sequence). Trimming cost V 6 bases and J 1 base; bases outside gene matches: 2.

The chain uses TRBV21-1 and TRBJ2-1; no DNA check was done on the table's D call, TRBD2. TRBV21-1 counts as a pseudogene. CDR3 length equals 12 residues. The CDR3 bases are TGTGCCAGCAGCAATTCGCGCAATGAGCAGTTCTTC. This translates into CASSNSRNEQFF.

The chain employs TRBV19 and TRBJ1-4; weak D call: TRBD1 (6 bases). The CDR3 loop spans 17 amino acids. CDR1 LNHDA and CDR2 SQIVND come from the germline V gene (reference sequence). V was cut by 6 bases and J by 4 bases, with 21 bases left in between. CDR3 DNA: TGTGCCAGTAGCCGCGAGAGGACAGTCCTTCTTAATGAAAAACTGTTTTTT. Its protein product is CASSRERTVLLNEKLFF.

This chain joins TRBV19 and TRBJ1-1; TRBD1 matches at 8 bases. Trimming took 7 bases from V and 5 from J; bases not matched to a gene: 6. CDR3 size: 13 residues. Germline-derived CDR1 and CDR2 are LNHDA and SQIVND (reference sequence). The CDR3 nucleotides are TGTGCCAGTAAGGACAGGGTGGGGACTGAAGCTTTCTTT. Translating it yields CASKDRVGTEAFF.

V is TRBV27 and J is TRBJ1-4; D not resolved. Germline CDR1 MNHEY, CDR2 SMNVEV (reference sequence). This CDR3 is built from 12 residues. V lost 6 bases to trimming and J lost 5 bases, with 7 bases between them. CDR3 nucleotide sequence: TGTGCCAGCAGATCGGGAAATGAAAAACTGTTTTTT. Translation gives CASRSGNEKLFF. The full variable domain, in which reference TRBV27 and TRBJ1-4 provide the parts outside the CDR3, is EAQVTQNPRYLITVTGKKLTVTCSQNMNHEYMSWYRQDPGLGLRQIYYSMNVEVTDKGDVPEGYKVSRKEKRNFPLILESPSPNQTSLYFCASRSGNEKLFFGSGTQLSVL.

The J gene is TRBJ1-1, the V gene TRBV11-2, with no clear D. The V and J ends lost 0 bases and 2 bases respectively, with 7 bases between them. CDR1 and CDR2 from the germline V gene are SGHAT and FQNNGV. This CDR3 spans 14 amino acids. The CDR3 loop reads CASSLEAGNTEAFF. DNA for the CDR3: TGTGCCAGCAGCTTAGAGGCAGGCAACACTGAAGCTTTCTTT.

The CDR3 DNA reads TGTGCCAGTAGCGTAGCGGGGGGTGGGTATGAGCAGTTCTTC. Translated, it gives CASSVAGGGYEQFF. The chain is built from TRBV19 and TRBJ2-1; TRBD2 matches 10 bases. CDR1 LNHDA and CDR2 SQIVND come from the germline V gene (reference sequence). The ends lost 6 bases at V and 8 bases at J; junction bases unmatched: 7. The CDR3 consists of 14 residues.

The chain recombines TRBV7-3 with TRBJ2-5, with D perhaps matching TRBD2 (7 bases). The ends were cut back, 4 bases at V and 2 bases at J, with 14 bases in the middle. This CDR3 is built from 15 residues. The germline CDR1 and CDR2 sequences are SGHTA and FQGTGA. CDR3 bases: TGTGCCAGCAGCTCTCACAAGGGGGGGCAAGAGACCCAGTACTTC. Translated: CASSSHKGGQETQYF. Full variable domain (missing parts from reference TRBV7-3 and TRBJ2-5): GAGVSQTPSNKVTEKGKYVELRCDPISGHTALYWYRQSLGQGPEFLIYFQGTGAADDSGLPNDRFFAVRPEGSVSTLKIQRTERGDSAVYLCASSSHKGGQETQYFGPGTRLLVL.

This clone appeared a few times. The V gene is TRBV19, the J gene TRBJ2-1; TRBD1 matches 7 bases. The germline V gene encodes CDR1 LNHDA and CDR2 SQIVND (reference sequence). V shed 6 bases and J 2 bases; nucleotides not matched to a gene: 10. This CDR3 spans 16 amino acids. CDR3 region: CASSRSGQPTYNEQFF. In nucleotides, the CDR3 is TGTGCCAGTAGCCGATCGGGACAGCCTACCTACAATGAGCAGTTCTTC.

The DNA of the CDR3 is TGTGCCAGCAGCTTGGCTGGACAGGTATATGGCTACACCTTC. As protein: CASSLAGQVYGYTF. V and J are TRBV7-2 and TRBJ1-2; TRBD1 matches at 7 bases. The CDR3 contains 14 residues. The trim removed 3 bases at V and 5 bases at J, leaving 6 bases unmatched. Germline loops: CDR1 SGHTA, CDR2 FQGNSA.

CDR3 bases: TGTGCCAGCAGTGAGGACAGAGGATTGGGTGAAGCTTTCTTT. Its protein is CASSEDRGLGEAFF. The chain carries TRBV2 and TRBJ1-1; D possibly corresponds to TRBD1 (6 bases). In germline, CDR1 is SNHLY, CDR2 FYNNEI. The V gene lost 3 bases and the J gene lost 7 bases, with 15 bases spanning the gap. This CDR3 region has 14 residues.

This clone has more than one count but fewer than ten. The V and J genes are TRBV2 and TRBJ1-1; D is possibly TRBD1 (5 bases). Trimming cost V 1 base and J 1 base, with 10 bases left between them. The germline CDR1 and CDR2 sequences are SNHLY and FYNNEI. The CDR3 has 15 amino acids. The CDR3 region is CASSEVGRGNTEAFF. In DNA, the CDR3 is TGTGCCAGCAGTGAAGTGGGGCGGGGGAACACTGAAGCTTTCTTT. The full variable domain, in which reference TRBV2 and TRBJ1-1 provide the parts outside the CDR3, is EPEVTQTPSHQVTQMGQEVILRCVPISNHLYFYWYRQILGQKVEFLVSFYNNEISEKSEIFDDQFSVERPDGSNFTLKIRSTKLEDSAMYFCASSEVGRGNTEAFFGQGTRLTVV.

The J gene is TRBJ1-4, the V gene TRBV28; 10 positions match TRBD1. V trimming: 4 bases; J trimming: 7 bases; junction bases outside the gene matches: 9. This CDR3 spans 16 amino acids. CDR1 is MDHEN and CDR2 is SYDVKM in the germline V gene. The CDR3 bases are TGTGCCAGCAGTTCGAACCGGGGGACAGGGGCTGAAAAACTGTTTTTT. Translated: CASSSNRGTGAEKLFF.

The V gene is TRBV9, the J gene TRBJ1-1, with 8 bases identical to TRBD1. CDR1 is SGDLS, CDR2 YYNGEE, per germline. The junction had 9 bases not matched to a gene; V was cut back by 3 bases and J by 5 bases. The CDR3 totals 15 residues. The CDR3 nucleotides read TGTGCCAGCAGCGGGCCTCAGGGGGCGGTTACTGAAGCTTTCTTT. This encodes CASSGPQGAVTEAFF.

The V call is TRBV12-3 or TRBV12-4, the J call TRBJ1-1; D call uncertain. Trimming removed 7 bases from V and 3 bases from J, with 12 bases in between. The CDR3 is 13 amino acids. This CDR3 reads CASTPEVYTEAFF. The CDR3 region has the DNA TGTGCCAGCACCCCCGAGGTTTACACTGAAGCTTTCTTT.

The chain links TRBV10-3 to TRBJ2-7; possibly TRBD2 for D (6 bases). CDR1 and CDR2 from the germline V gene are ENHRY and SYGVKD. The CDR3 covers 12 residues. The V and J ends lost 2 bases and 6 bases respectively, with 8 bases between them. Here the CDR3 reads CAISEREFEQYF. The CDR3 coding sequence is TGTGCCATCAGTGAGCGGGAGTTCGAGCAGTACTTC.

This chain connects TRBV5-8 to TRBJ1-5, with D possibly TRBD1 on 6 matching bases. V was shortened by 4 bases and J by 0 bases, with 17 bases between the two germline ends. The CDR3 is 17 residues long. Per the germline V gene, CDR1 is SGHTS and CDR2 is YDEGEE. The CDR3 reads CASSLGQPSYSNQPQHF. Written as DNA, the CDR3 is TGTGCCAGCAGCCTTGGACAGCCCAGTTATAGCAATCAGCCCCAGCATTTT.

This chain uses TRBV24-1 with TRBJ1-2, with D possibly TRBD1 on 5 matching bases. Trimming pared 5 bases from V and 0 bases from J, leaving 9 bases between. CDR1 KGHDR and CDR2 SFDVKD come from the germline V gene. The CDR3 extends over 14 amino acids. The CDR3 spells CATSGQLSNYGYTF. CDR3 DNA sequence: TGTGCCACCAGTGGACAGCTCTCTAACTATGGCTACACCTTC.

The count of this clone is one. The genes are TRBV18 and TRBJ2-7; D unclear. The CDR3 is made up of 14 amino acids. From germline, CDR1 is KGHSH and CDR2 LQKENI. The V end lost 0 bases, the J end lost 3 bases, and 9 bases lay between the germline ends. The CDR3 DNA reads TGTGCCAGCTCACCACCGCTCGTCAGCTACGAGCAGTACTTC. Translated: CASSPPLVSYEQYF. Drawing the rest from reference TRBV18 and TRBJ2-7, the complete variable domain is NAGVMQNPRHLVRRRGQEARLRCSPMKGHSHVYWYRQLPEEGLKFMVYLQKENIIDESGMPKERFSAEFPKEGPSILRIQQVVRGDSAAYFCASSPPLVSYEQYFGPGTRLTVT.

The chain joins TRBV24-1 to TRBJ1-4; 8 bases map to TRBD1. With 8 bases clipped from V and 0 bases from J, the junction kept 10 bases outside the gene matches. This CDR3 spans 17 amino acids. Germline V gene data show CDR1 as KGHDR and CDR2 as SFDVKD. The CDR3 loop reads CATTRGTGIATNEKLFF. CDR3 DNA sequence: TGTGCCACCACCCGAGGGACAGGCATTGCAACTAATGAAAAACTGTTTTTT.

The V call is TRBV24-1, the J call TRBJ2-1, with 15 nucleotides matching TRBD2. The CDR3 length is 16 residues. Losses at the gene ends were 4 bases for V and 9 bases for J; bases not matched to a gene: 6. The germline V gene has CDR1 KGHDR and CDR2 SFDVKD. This CDR3 reads CATSDRTSGGAGEQFF. The CDR3 DNA reads as TGTGCCACCAGTGACCGGACTAGCGGGGGGGCCGGTGAGCAGTTCTTC.

This clone was observed a single time. The chain links TRBV4-3 to TRBJ1-3; D gene ambiguous. There are 15 residues in the CDR3. Looked up from germline, CDR1 is LGHNA and CDR2 is YSLEER. Trimming took 4 bases from V and 0 from J, leaving 10 bases between them. In DNA form, the CDR3 reads TGCGCCAGCAGCCCGGTCGCCTACTCTGGAAACACCATATATTTT. Amino acid sequence: CASSPVAYSGNTIYF.